The sequence of this T cell receptor (beta chain) was determined in a study of blood T cell repertoires in COVID-19. Trimming took 3 bases from V and 3 from J, leaving 9 bases between them. CDR3 length: 13 residues. CDR1 and CDR2 (germline): MDHEN, SYDVKM. Measured with immunoSEQ multiplex PCR; TCRdb has only the in-frame clones, and not every one. The data show fewer than 350,000 clones, with roughly nine tenths seen just once and roughly 6.2% held by the top ten. The material sequenced was PBMCs or T cells enriched from blood (not recorded which). The chain has TRBV28 and TRBJ2-7, with D maybe TRBD1 (6 bases). This clonotype was sampled from a woman aged 40 to 50 who had recovered from COVID-19. In DNA form, the CDR3 reads TGTGCCAGCAGTTTGGGGACAAACTACGAGCAGTACTTC. Translation gives CASSLGTNYEQYF.